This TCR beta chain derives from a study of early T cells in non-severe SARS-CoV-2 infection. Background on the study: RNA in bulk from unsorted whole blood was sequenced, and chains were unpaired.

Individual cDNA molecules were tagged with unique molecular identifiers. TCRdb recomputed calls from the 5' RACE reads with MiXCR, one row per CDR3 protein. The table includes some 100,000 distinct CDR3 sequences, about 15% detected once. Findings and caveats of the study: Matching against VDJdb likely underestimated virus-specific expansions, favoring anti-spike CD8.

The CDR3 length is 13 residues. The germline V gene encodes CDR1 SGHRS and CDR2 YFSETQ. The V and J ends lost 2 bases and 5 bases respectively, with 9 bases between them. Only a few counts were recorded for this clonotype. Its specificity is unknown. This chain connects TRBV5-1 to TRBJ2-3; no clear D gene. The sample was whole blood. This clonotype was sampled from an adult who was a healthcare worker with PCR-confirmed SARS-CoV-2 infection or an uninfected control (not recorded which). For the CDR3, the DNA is TGCGCCAGCAGCTTACTCCTGGGAGATACGCAGTATTTT. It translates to CASSLLLGDTQYF.